Each of the 10 T cell receptor beta chains below was sequenced from the same sample in a study of shared clonotypes between healthy human individuals. Assay: immunoSEQ multiplex PCR; the TCRdb copy retains only in-frame clones and omits some. The table records about a million clones, more than 65% of them present only once. The sequenced sample was memory CD4+ T cells sorted from blood. The subset was: CD45RA-negative fraction. The origin of the receptors is a young man in good health.

The chain is built from TRBV5-1 and TRBJ2-2; D not certain. The CDR3 covers 15 residues. V lost 0 bases, J lost 0 bases, and 6 bases lay in between. CDR1 and CDR2 from the germline V gene are SGHRS and YFSETQ. The CDR3 loop is CASSLAITNTGELFF. CDR3 nucleotides: TGCGCCAGCAGCTTGGCTATTACGAACACCGGGGAGCTGTTTTTT.

The gene calls are TRBV5-5 and TRBJ1-1, with D tentatively TRBD1 (5 bases). V lost 5 bases to trimming and J lost 3 bases, with 14 bases between them. The germline gives CDR1 SGHKS, CDR2 YYEKEE (reference sequence). The CDR3 has 14 residues. CDR3 in amino acids: CASRVVGRDTEAFF. As DNA, the CDR3 is TGTGCCAGCAGAGTGGTGGGCAGGGACACTGAAGCTTTCTTT.

The gene calls are TRBV18 and TRBJ2-7, with 7 bases that match TRBD1. Germline CDR1 KGHSH, CDR2 LQKENI. CDR3 length: 15 residues. V trimming: 4 bases; J trimming: 2 bases; junction bases outside the gene matches: 8. CDR3 sequence reads: CASSRETGTTYEQYF. The CDR3 DNA sequence: TGTGCCAGCTCACGAGAGACAGGGACGACCTACGAGCAGTACTTC. Variable domain in full (rest from reference TRBV18 and TRBJ2-7): NAGVMQNPRHLVRRRGQEARLRCSPMKGHSHVYWYRQLPEEGLKFMVYLQKENIIDESGMPKERFSAEFPKEGPSILRIQQVVRGDSAAYFCASSRETGTTYEQYFGPGTRLTVT.

This chain connects TRBV11-2 to TRBJ2-5; TRBD1 matches 11 bases. The CDR3 runs to 16 residues. V shed 5 bases, J shed 5 bases, and the junction held 10 bases outside the gene matches. The germline V gene has CDR1 SGHAT and CDR2 FQNNGV. CDR3 in DNA: TGTGCCAGCAGCACCTCACGGACAGGGGGCTTGGAGACCCAGTACTTC. Its protein is CASSTSRTGGLETQYF.

V gene TRBV7-9 combines with J gene TRBJ1-1, with D hard to call. V gave up 5 bases and J gave up 0 bases, with 13 bases separating them. Germline V lookup: CDR1 SEHNR, CDR2 FQNEAQ (reference sequence). The CDR3 loop spans 15 amino acids. CDR3 in DNA: TGTGCCAGCAGCACAGACGGACGCTTGAACACTGAAGCTTTCTTT. This sequence encodes CASSTDGRLNTEAFF.

The chain combines TRBV5-4 with TRBJ2-7; tentatively, D is TRBD1 or TRBD2 (6 bases each). This CDR3 has 17 residues. The germline V gene encodes CDR1 SGHNT and CDR2 YYREEE (reference sequence). Trimming took off 1 base at V and 2 bases at J, with 19 bases between the two ends. The CDR3 here is CASSLYKGGLLAYEQYF. The CDR3 bases are TGTGCCAGCAGCTTGTATAAGGGGGGCCTTCTCGCCTACGAGCAGTACTTC.

The chain links TRBV11-2 to TRBJ1-5; TRBD1 matches 7 bases. This CDR3 spans 15 amino acids. J was trimmed by 4 bases and V by 0 bases; bases with no gene match: 3. In germline, CDR1 is SGHAT, CDR2 FQNNGV. CDR3 coding DNA: TGTGCCAGCAGCTTAGACGGGACAGTTAATCAGCCCCAGCATTTT. Its translation: CASSLDGTVNQPQHF.

V is TRBV4-2 and J is TRBJ1-2; the match to TRBD1 covers 7 bases. Trimming removed 0 bases from V and 4 bases from J; junction bases left unmatched: 5. This CDR3 is built from 15 residues. CDR1 is LGHNA, CDR2 YNFKEQ, per germline. CDR3 protein: CASSQEGDRPYGYTF. CDR3 bases: TGTGCCAGCAGCCAAGAAGGGGACAGACCCTATGGCTACACCTTC.

In regard to this clone: At one end, the junction sequence differs from germline, possibly due to a read error. This chain links TRBV7-7 with TRBJ1-5; perhaps TRBD1 as D (6 bases). This CDR3 has 16 amino acids. CDR1 is SSHAT, CDR2 FNYEAQ, per germline (reference sequence). This CDR3 is CASSCPRDKPNQPQHF. The CDR3 DNA reads TGTGCTAGCAGCTGCCCCCGGGACAAACCCAATCAGCCCCAGCATTTT.

V and J are TRBV19 and TRBJ1-5; perhaps TRBD1 as D (6 bases). V lost 5 bases and J 0 bases, leaving 11 bases between the germline ends. This CDR3 is built from 15 residues. The germline V gene encodes CDR1 LNHDA and CDR2 SQIVND (reference sequence). This CDR3 reads CASSATGLSNQPQHF. CDR3 nucleotide sequence: TGTGCCAGTAGTGCTACAGGGCTTAGCAATCAGCCCCAGCATTTT.